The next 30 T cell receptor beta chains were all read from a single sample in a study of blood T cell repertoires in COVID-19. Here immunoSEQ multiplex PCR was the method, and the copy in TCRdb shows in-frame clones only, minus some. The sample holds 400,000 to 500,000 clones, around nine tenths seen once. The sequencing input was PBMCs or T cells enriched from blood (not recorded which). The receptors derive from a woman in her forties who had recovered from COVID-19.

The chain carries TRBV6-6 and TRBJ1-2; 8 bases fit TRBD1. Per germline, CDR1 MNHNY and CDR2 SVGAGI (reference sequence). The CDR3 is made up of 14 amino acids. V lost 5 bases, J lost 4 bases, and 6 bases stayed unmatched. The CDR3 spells CASSPDRASYGYTF. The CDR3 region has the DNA TGTGCCAGCAGTCCGGACAGGGCAAGCTATGGCTACACCTTC.

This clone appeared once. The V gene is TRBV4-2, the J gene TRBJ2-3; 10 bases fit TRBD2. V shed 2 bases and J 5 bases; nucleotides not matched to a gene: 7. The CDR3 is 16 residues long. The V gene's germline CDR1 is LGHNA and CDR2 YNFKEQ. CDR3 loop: CASSQPLAGERDTQYF. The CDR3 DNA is TGTGCCAGCAGCCAACCCCTAGCGGGAGAGAGAGATACGCAGTATTTT.

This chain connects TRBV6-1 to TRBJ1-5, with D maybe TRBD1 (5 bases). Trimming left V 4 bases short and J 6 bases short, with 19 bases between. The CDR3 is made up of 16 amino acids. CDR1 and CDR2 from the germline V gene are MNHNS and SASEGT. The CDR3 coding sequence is TGTGCCAGCAGTGCCCTAATATCAGGGTTAGTTCAGCCCCAGCATTTT. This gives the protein CASSALISGLVQPQHF.

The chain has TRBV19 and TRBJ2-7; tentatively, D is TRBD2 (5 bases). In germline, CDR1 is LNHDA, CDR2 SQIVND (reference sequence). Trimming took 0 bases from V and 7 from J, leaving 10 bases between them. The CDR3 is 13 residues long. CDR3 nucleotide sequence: TGTGCCAGTAGTATAGAACGGGGTGGAGAGCAGTACTTC. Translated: CASSIERGGEQYF.

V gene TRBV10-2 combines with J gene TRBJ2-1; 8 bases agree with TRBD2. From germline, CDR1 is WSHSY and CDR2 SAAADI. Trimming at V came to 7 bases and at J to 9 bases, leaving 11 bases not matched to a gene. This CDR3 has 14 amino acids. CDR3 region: CASTNSAGASEQFF. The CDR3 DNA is TGCGCCAGCACTAATTCAGCGGGAGCTAGTGAGCAGTTCTTC.

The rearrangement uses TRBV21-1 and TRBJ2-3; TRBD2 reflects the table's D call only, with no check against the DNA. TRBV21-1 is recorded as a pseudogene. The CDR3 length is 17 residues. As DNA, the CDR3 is TGTGCCAGCAGCAAAAAAACCCAATATCGGAGCCCAGATACGCAGTATTTT. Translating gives CASSKKTQYRSPDTQYF.

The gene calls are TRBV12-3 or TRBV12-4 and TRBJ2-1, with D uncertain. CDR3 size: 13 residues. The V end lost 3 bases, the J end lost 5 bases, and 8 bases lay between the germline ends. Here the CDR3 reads CASSFTDNNEQFF. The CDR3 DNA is TGTGCCAGCAGTTTTACAGATAACAATGAGCAGTTCTTC.

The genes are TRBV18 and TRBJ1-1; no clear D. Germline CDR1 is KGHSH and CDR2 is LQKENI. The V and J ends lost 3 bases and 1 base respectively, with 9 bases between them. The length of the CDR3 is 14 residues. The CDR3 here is CASSPLESNTEAFF. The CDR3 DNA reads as TGTGCCAGCTCACCCCTAGAGTCGAACACTGAAGCTTTCTTT.

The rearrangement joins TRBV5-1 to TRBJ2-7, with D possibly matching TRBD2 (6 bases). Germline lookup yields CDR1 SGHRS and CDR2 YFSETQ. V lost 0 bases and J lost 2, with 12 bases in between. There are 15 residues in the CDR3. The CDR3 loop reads CASSLGRGAAYEQYF. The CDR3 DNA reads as TGCGCCAGCAGCTTGGGGCGGGGAGCCGCCTACGAGCAGTACTTC.

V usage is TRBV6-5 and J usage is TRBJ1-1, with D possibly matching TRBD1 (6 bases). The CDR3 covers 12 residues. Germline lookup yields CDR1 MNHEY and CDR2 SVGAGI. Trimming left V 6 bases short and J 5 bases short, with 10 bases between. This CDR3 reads CASRDSLTEAFF. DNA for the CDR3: TGTGCCAGCAGGGACAGTTTGACTGAAGCTTTCTTT.

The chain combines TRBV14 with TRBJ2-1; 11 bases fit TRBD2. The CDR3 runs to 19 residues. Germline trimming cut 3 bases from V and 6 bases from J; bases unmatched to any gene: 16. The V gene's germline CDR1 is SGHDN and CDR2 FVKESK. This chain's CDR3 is CASSQYRIAGGPGGNEQFF. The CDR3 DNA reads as TGTGCCAGCAGCCAGTATCGAATAGCGGGAGGGCCAGGGGGCAATGAGCAGTTCTTC.

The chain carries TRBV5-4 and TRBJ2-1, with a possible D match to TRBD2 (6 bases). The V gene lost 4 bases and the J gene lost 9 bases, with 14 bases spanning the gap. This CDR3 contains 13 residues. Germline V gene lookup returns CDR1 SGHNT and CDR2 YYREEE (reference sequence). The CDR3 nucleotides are TGTGCCAGCAGCATTCGACTAGATACTGAGCAGTTCTTC. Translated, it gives CASSIRLDTEQFF.

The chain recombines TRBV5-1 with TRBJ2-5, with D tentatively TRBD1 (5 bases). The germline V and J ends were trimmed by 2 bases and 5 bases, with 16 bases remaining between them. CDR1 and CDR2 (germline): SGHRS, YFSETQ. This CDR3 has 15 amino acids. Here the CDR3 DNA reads TGCGCCAGCAGCTTAGGTCAGGGTGATCCCGAGACCCAGTACTTC. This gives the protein CASSLGQGDPETQYF.

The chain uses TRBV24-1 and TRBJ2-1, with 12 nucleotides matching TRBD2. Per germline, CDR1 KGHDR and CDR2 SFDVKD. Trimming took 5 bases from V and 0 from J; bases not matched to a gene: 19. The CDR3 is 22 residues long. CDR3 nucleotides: TGTGCCACCAGTGTCGGCGGCCGGGGTTCGGGACTAGCGGGTAGCTCCTACAATGAGCAGTTCTTC. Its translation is CATSVGGRGSGLAGSSYNEQFF.

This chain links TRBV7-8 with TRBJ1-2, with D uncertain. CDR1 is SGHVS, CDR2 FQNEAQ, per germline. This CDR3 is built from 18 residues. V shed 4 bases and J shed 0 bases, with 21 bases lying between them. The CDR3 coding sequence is TGTGCCAGCAGCTCTTCCCCGTCGTCCAGGCTCGCTAACTATGGCTACACCTTC. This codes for CASSSSPSSRLANYGYTF.

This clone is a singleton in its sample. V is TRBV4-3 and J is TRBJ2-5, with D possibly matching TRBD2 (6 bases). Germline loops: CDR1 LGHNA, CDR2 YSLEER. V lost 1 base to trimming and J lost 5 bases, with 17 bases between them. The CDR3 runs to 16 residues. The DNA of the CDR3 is TGCGCCAGCAGCCAAGGACCGGGGAGGTTTACGGAGACCCAGTACTTC. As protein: CASSQGPGRFTETQYF.

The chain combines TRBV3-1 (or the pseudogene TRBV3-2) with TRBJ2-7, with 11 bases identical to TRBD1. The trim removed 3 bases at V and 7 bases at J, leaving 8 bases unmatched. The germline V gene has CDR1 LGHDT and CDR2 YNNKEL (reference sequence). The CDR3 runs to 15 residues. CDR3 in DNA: TGTGCCAGCAGCCACAACGGACAGGGGGCGTGGGAGCAGTACTTC. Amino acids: CASSHNGQGAWEQYF.

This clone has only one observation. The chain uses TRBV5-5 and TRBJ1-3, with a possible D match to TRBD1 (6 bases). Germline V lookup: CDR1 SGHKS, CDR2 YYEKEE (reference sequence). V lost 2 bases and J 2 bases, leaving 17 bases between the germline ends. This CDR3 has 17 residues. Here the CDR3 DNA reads TGTGCCAGCAGCTTCCGGGGACAAACATCAACTGGAAACACCATATATTTT. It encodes CASSFRGQTSTGNTIYF.

The CDR3, as DNA: TGTGCCAGCAGTGAAGAGACTAGCGTAGGTAGTGAGCAGTTCTTC. Protein sequence: CASSEETSVGSEQFF. The chain couples TRBV2 to TRBJ2-1, with 8 bases fitting TRBD2. V trimming: 1 base; J trimming: 9 bases; junction bases outside the gene matches: 8. CDR3 size: 15 residues. Germline assignment: CDR1 SNHLY and CDR2 FYNNEI.

The CDR3 DNA is TGTGCCAGCAGCCCCGAAGTAGGGGTTACTTCACCCCTCCACTTT. It translates to CASSPEVGVTSPLHF. This chain uses TRBV3-1 (or the pseudogene TRBV3-2) with TRBJ1-6; D is possibly TRBD1 (5 bases). The CDR3 totals 15 residues. Germline assignment: CDR1 LGHDT and CDR2 YNNKEL (reference sequence). V was trimmed by 4 bases and J by 9 bases, leaving 16 bases between them.

This CDR3 is CASSLNQGALGNTIYF. In DNA form, the CDR3 reads TGTGCCAGCAGCTTAAACCAGGGGGCGCTTGGAAACACCATATATTTT. The chain carries TRBV7-2 and TRBJ1-3, with 8 positions matching TRBD1. The J segment lost 3 bases and the V segment lost 2 bases, leaving 6 bases of the junction unmatched. Germline CDR1 and CDR2: SGHTA and FQGNSA. The CDR3 length is 16 residues.

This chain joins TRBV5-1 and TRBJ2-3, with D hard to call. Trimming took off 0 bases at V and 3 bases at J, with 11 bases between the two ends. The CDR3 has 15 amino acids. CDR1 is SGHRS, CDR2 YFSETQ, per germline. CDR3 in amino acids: CASSLDSLRTDTQYF. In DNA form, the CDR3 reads TGCGCCAGCAGCTTGGATAGCCTCCGGACAGATACGCAGTATTTT.

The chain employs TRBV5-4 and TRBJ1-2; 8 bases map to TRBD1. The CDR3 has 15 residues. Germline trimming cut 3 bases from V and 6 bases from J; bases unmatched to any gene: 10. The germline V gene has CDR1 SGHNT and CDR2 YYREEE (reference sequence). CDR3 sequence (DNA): TGTGCCAGCAGCTCCTGGGCAGGGGGCTTTGATGGCTACACCTTC. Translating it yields CASSSWAGGFDGYTF. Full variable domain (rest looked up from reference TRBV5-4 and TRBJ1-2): ETGVTQSPTHLIKTRGQQVTLRCSSQSGHNTVSWYQQALGQGPQFIFQYYREEENGRGNFPPRFSGLQFPNYSSELNVNALELDDSALYLCASSSWAGGFDGYTFGSGTRLTVV.

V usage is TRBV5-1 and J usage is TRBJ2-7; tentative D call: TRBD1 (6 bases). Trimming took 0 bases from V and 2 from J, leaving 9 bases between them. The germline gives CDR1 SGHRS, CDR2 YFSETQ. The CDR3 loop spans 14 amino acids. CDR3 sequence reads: CASSLAGAPYEQYF. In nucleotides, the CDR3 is TGCGCCAGCAGCTTGGCAGGGGCTCCCTACGAGCAGTACTTC.

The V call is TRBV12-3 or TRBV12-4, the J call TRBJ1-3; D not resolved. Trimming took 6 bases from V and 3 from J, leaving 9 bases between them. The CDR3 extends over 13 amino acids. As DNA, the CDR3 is TGTGCCAGCAGGGACTGGTTTGGAAACACCATATATTTT. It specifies CASRDWFGNTIYF.

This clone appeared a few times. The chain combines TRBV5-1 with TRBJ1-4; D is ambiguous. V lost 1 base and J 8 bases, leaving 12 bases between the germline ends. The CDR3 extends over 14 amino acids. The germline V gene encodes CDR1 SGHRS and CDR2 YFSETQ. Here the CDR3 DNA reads TGCGCCAGCAGCTTGTTGGCTAGTTCGGAAAAACTGTTTTTT. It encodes CASSLLASSEKLFF.

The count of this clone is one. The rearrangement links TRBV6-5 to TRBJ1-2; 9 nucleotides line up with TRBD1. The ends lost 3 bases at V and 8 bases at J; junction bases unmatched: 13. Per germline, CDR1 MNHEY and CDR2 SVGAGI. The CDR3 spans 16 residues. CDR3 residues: CASSYNGQGISRGYTF. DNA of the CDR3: TGTGCCAGCAGTTATAATGGACAGGGGATATCTCGCGGCTACACCTTC.

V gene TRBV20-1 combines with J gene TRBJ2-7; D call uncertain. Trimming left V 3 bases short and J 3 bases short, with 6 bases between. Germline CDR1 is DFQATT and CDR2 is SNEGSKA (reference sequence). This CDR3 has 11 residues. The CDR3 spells CSASSSYEQYF. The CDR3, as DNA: TGCAGTGCTAGTAGTAGCTACGAGCAGTACTTC.

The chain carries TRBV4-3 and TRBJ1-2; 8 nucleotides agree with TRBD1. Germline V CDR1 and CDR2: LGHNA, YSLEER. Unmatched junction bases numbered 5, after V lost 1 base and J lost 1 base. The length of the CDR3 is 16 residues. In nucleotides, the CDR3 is TGCGCCAGCAGCCAAGGACAGGGGAGAAATAACTATGGCTACACCTTC. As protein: CASSQGQGRNNYGYTF.

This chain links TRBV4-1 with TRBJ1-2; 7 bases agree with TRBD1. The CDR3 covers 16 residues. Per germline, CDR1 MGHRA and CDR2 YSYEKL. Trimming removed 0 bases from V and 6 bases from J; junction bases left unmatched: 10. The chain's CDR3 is CASSQDWPRGSHGYTF. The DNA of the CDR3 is TGCGCCAGCAGCCAAGATTGGCCCAGGGGGTCTCATGGCTACACCTTC.